A selection of T cell receptor beta chains follows, all from one sample in a study of spatial heterogeneity in lung cancer. In TCRdb, the 5' RACE reads were re-called with MiXCR into one record per CDR3 protein. The data contain about 92,000 distinct CDR3 sequences, about an eighth of them singletons. The sequencing here drew on PBMCs, taken at surgery. Receptors were obtained from a male donor with early-stage non-small cell lung cancer. Both conserved end residues are part of each CDR3. Each record gives: V gene, D gene, clone size, J gene, CDR3 DNA, CDR3 protein. The D gene is left open where the match is weak. Some rows have no size entry. The others give once, few or many, or a class for an expanded clone.

TRBV10-3	.	.	TRBJ2-7	TGTGCCATCGGGGATTGGTCCGACGAGCAGTACTTC	CAIGDWSDEQYF
TRBV14	.	few	TRBJ1-1	TGTGCCAGCAGCCAGAGCAACACTGAAGCTTTCTTT	CASSQSNTEAFF
TRBV20-1	.	many	TRBJ2-3	TGCAGTGCCACGACCCTGCGGGGTACTCAAGATACGCAGTATTTT	CSATTLRGTQDTQYF
TRBV7-2	TRBD2	few	TRBJ2-1	TGTGCCAGCAGCTTTATTTTACTAGCGGCAACCGGGGAGCAGTTCTTC	CASSFILLAATGEQFF
TRBV28	TRBD1	few	TRBJ2-5	TGTGCCAGCAGTACCCAAAAGAGCAGGGGGTTGTGGACCCAGTACTTC	CASSTQKSRGLWTQYF
TRBV11-2	TRBD2	many	TRBJ2-3	TGTGCCAGCAGCTTCCCTAGCGGGGGTAGAGATACGCAGTATTTT	CASSFPSGGRDTQYF
TRBV28	.	many	TRBJ1-4	TGTGCCGTCAAAGAGGGAGGGACTGAAAAACTGTTTTTT	CAVKEGGTEKLFF
TRBV28	.	many	TRBJ1-1	TGTGCCAGCAGTTTAGTACTTATGAACACTGAAGCTTTCTTT	CASSLVLMNTEAFF
TRBV4-3	.	few	TRBJ2-3	TGCGCCAGCAGCCAAGAAGCGGTCTCGACAGATACGCAGTATTTT	CASSQEAVSTDTQYF
TRBV12-3/TRBV12-4	.	few	TRBJ2-2	TGTGCCAGCAGTCGAAAGGTGGGAAACACCGGGGAGCTGTTTTTT	CASSRKVGNTGELFF
TRBV19	.	few	TRBJ1-5	TGTGCCAGTAGTAAGCCCTGGAGCAATCAGCCCCAGCATTTT	CASSKPWSNQPQHF
TRBV11-1	.	few	TRBJ2-2	TGTGCCAGCAGCCTTTGGGCCGGGGAGCTGTTTTTT	CASSLWAGELFF
TRBV6-1	.	.	TRBJ1-5	TGTGCCAGCAGTCAAAAACCAGACGGGGGTCAGCCCCAGCATTTT	CASSQKPDGGQPQHF
TRBV10-3	TRBD1	.	TRBJ2-3	TGTGCCATCGGGGACAGGGGGCTCCAAGATACGCAGTATTTT	CAIGDRGLQDTQYF
TRBV19	.	.	TRBJ2-1	TGTGCCAGTAGTATCCCGGACGGGGGCTACAATGAGCAGTTCTTC	CASSIPDGGYNEQFF
TRBV7-2	.	.	TRBJ1-1	TGTGCCAGCAGCTTAAGCAGCCTACGTGAAGCTTTCTTT	CASSLSSLREAFF
TRBV12-3/TRBV12-4	TRBD1	.	TRBJ1-1	TGTGCCAGCAGAACGACAGGGGCCCCGAACACTGAAGCTTTCTTT	CASRTTGAPNTEAFF
TRBV29-1	.	many	TRBJ2-3	TGCAGCGTTGAATTCCCTCCCGGGGTTACAGATACGCAGTATTTT	CSVEFPPGVTDTQYF
TRBV7-9	.	many	TRBJ2-4	TGTGCCAGCAGCTTAGAGGGGGGAACCAAAAACATTCAGTACTTC	CASSLEGGTKNIQYF
TRBV30	TRBD2	few	TRBJ2-7	TGTGCCTGGAACCCGCCCCCGGGGGGGACATACGAGCAGTACTTC	CAWNPPPGGTYEQYF
TRBV29-1	.	few	TRBJ1-2	TGCAGCGCTGGAGCAGGGGCAGCTAACTATGGCTACACCTTC	CSAGAGAANYGYTF
TRBV15	.	few	TRBJ2-5	TGTGCCACCAGCTCACCAAACGCGAAGACCCAGTACTTC	CATSSPNAKTQYF
TRBV11-2	.	few	TRBJ2-6	TGTGCCAGCAGCTTACGTCGGATTTCTGGGGCCAACGTCCTGACTTTC	CASSLRRISGANVLTF
TRBV28	TRBD2	.	TRBJ2-1	TGTGCCAGCAGTTTAATAGCGGGAGGCTACAATGAGCAGTTCTTC	CASSLIAGGYNEQFF
TRBV20-1	.	few	TRBJ1-1	TGCAGTGCTACCGAAACAGGGCTCATGAACACTGAAGCTTTCTTT	CSATETGLMNTEAFF
TRBV19	.	.	TRBJ2-1	TGTGCCAGTAGTATAGGGGACGTATACAATGAGCAGTTCTTC	CASSIGDVYNEQFF
TRBV5-1	.	.	TRBJ1-6	TGCGCCAGCAGCTTGGCCAGGGATGGTTCACCCCTCCACTTT	CASSLARDGSPLHF
TRBV14	.	few	TRBJ2-1	TGTGCCAGCAGCCAAGATAGGGAGAGACTAAGGGCCTACAATGAGCAGTTCTTC	CASSQDRERLRAYNEQFF
TRBV9	.	.	TRBJ2-7	TGTGCCAGCAGGGGGGACGAATCCTACGAGCAGTACTTC	CASRGDESYEQYF
TRBV3-1	TRBD2	many	TRBJ2-3	TGTGCCAGCAGCCCGGGACTAGCGACAGATACGCAGTATTTT	CASSPGLATDTQYF
TRBV13	TRBD1	.	TRBJ2-3	TGTGCCAGCAGCACCGGGACAGGGTTCCGGGATACGCAGTATTTT	CASSTGTGFRDTQYF
TRBV10-3	.	.	TRBJ1-1	TGTGCCATCAGTGAGTCCGGCACCATGAACACTGAAGCTTTCTTT	CAISESGTMNTEAFF